This is a list of T cell receptor beta chains from one sample in a study of post-analysis software for immune sequencing data. TCRdb processed the PCR reads anew with MiXCR; each CDR3 protein has one entry. Of 700,000 to 900,000 distinct CDR3 sequences in the sample, just over 45% were seen once. Sequencing was performed on blood. The source is a girl between 5 and 17 years old with multiple sclerosis. CDR3s include the opening cysteine and the closing phenylalanine or tryptophan. D genes are given only for firm matches. Rows may omit the clone size; those that give it use once, few, many or a size class.

>.|TRBD1|TRBJ2-7|TRBV6-5
TGTGCCAGCAGTTTAAGTTTACAGGGGGCCTACGAGCAGTACTTC
CASSLSLQGAYEQYF
>.|.|TRBJ2-1|TRBV6-2/TRBV6-3
TGTGCCAGCACAGAGTCGGAGAGAAATTGGGATGAGCAGTTCTTC
CASTESERNWDEQFF
>.|.|TRBJ2-5|TRBV21-1
TGTGCCAGCAGCAAAGAGGGGACACCCCAAGAGACCCAGTACTTC
CASSKEGTPQETQYF
>.|TRBD2|TRBJ2-1|TRBV7-6
TGTGCCAGCAGCTCTGCGGGGGTTCGCGAGCAGTTCTTC
CASSSAGVREQFF
>.|TRBD1|TRBJ2-1|TRBV20-1
TGCAGTGCTAGCGACAGGGGGGACTACAATGAGCAGTTCTTC
CSASDRGDYNEQFF
>many|.|TRBJ1-4|TRBV29-1
TGCAGCGTTCAACCCACGAGGGAAAAACTGTTTTTT
CSVQPTREKLFF
>few|.|TRBJ2-7|TRBV7-9
TGTGCCAGCAGCCCAACAAACAGGGAGACCGATAGGGGCTACGAGCAGTACTTC
CASSPTNRETDRGYEQYF
>.|.|TRBJ2-5|TRBV5-1
TGCGCCAGCAGCGGGGACTTGATCCGGCAAGAGACCCAGTACTTC
CASSGDLIRQETQYF
>few|.|TRBJ2-2|TRBV30
TGTGCCTGGAGCGTCGGCAGGGTAAACACCGGGGAGCTGTTTTTT
CAWSVGRVNTGELFF
>.|TRBD2|TRBJ2-7|TRBV28
TGTGCCAGCAGTTTGTTCGGGACTAGCGGGAGGCGGGGCGAGCAGTACTTC
CASSLFGTSGRRGEQYF
>few|TRBD2|TRBJ2-4|TRBV28
TGTGCCAGCAAACCGGGAGGAAACATTCAGTACTTC
CASKPGGNIQYF
>.|.|TRBJ2-7|TRBV30
TGTGCCTGGGAGTCCCTTCTAGCGAAGCAGCAGTACTTC
CAWESLLAKQQYF
>.|.|TRBJ2-7|TRBV29-1
TGCAGCGTCGATGGTGTCGGAAAAAGCGAGCAGTACTTC
CSVDGVGKSEQYF
>few|TRBD2|TRBJ2-3|TRBV6-5
TGTGCCACAGCGGGGAGGGTCGGCACAGATACGCAGTATTTT
CATAGRVGTDTQYF
>.|.|TRBJ1-5|TRBV20-1
TGCAGTTCTAGAGGGGGCAATCAGCCCCAGCATTTT
CSSRGGNQPQHF